This T cell receptor beta chain is drawn from a study of shared clonotypes between healthy human individuals. TCRdb's copy holds only in-frame clones and misses some; the assay was immunoSEQ multiplex PCR. The sample yields around 100,000 clones, around 67% seen once. This clone came up a few times. Its specificity is not known. The germline V and J ends were trimmed by 4 bases and 8 bases, with 21 bases remaining between them. This CDR3 is built from 15 residues. Germline V gene sequence: CDR1 SGHNT, CDR2 YYREEE (reference sequence). Study-wide results and caveats: Exclusively blood specimens were collected; tissue repertoires likely differ. Memory subsets generally showed lower estimated richness than naive subsets. Shared across several donors were roughly 5% of the naive CD4 clonotypes.

Caucasian adults residing in Nashville, Tennessee made up all the donors. This rearrangement joins TRBV5-4 to TRBJ1-2; D is perhaps TRBD1 (6 bases). Sample: memory CD8+ T cells sorted from blood. Subset described: CD45RO+ cells pooled with CCR7-negative TemRA cells. This receptor was identified in a man under 40 in good health. The CDR3 reads CASSVEPGQPEGYTF. The DNA for the CDR3 is TGTGCCAGCAGCGTGGAGCCCGGACAGCCTGAAGGCTACACCTTC.